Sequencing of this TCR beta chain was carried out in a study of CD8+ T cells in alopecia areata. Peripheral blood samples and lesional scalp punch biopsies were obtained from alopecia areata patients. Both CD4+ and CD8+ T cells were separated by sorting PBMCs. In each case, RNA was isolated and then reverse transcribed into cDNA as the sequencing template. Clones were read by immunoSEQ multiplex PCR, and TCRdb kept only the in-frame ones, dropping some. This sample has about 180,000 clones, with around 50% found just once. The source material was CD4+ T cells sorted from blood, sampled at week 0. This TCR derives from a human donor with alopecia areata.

This chain's CDR3 is CASSTSRNQPQHF. CDR3 DNA sequence: TGTGCCAGCAGTACCTCACGGAATCAGCCCCAGCATTTT. V is TRBV6-5 and J is TRBJ1-5; D is uncertain. V lost 5 bases and J 4 bases, leaving 9 bases between the germline ends. The CDR3 runs 13 residues. Germline loops: CDR1 MNHEY, CDR2 SVGAGI.